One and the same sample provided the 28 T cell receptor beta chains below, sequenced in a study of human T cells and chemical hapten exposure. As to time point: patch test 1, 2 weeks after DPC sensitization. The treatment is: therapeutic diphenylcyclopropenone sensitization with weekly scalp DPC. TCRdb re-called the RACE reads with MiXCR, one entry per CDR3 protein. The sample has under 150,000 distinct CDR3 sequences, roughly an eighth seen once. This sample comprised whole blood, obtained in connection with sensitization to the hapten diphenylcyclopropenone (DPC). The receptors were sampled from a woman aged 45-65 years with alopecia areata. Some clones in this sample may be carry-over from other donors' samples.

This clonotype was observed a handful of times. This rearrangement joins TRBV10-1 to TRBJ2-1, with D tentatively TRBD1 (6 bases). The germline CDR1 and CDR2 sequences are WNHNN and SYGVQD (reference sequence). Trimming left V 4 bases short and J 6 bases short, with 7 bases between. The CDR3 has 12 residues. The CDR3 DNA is TGCGCCAGCAGTGGACAGGTCAATGAGCAGTTCTTC. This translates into CASSGQVNEQFF.

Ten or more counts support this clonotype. In DNA form, the CDR3 reads TGCAGTGCTAGCAGGGGCCAGGGGTTCATGGAGACCCAGTACTTC. Translating it yields CSASRGQGFMETQYF. The V and J genes are TRBV20-1 and TRBJ2-5; D is perhaps TRBD1 (6 bases). Trimming pared 3 bases from V and 5 bases from J, leaving 19 bases between. From germline, CDR1 is DFQATT and CDR2 SNEGSKA (reference sequence). This CDR3 has 15 residues.

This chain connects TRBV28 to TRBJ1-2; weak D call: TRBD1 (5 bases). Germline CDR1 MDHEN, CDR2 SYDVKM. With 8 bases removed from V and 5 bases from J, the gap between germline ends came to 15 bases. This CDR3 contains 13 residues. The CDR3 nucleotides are TGTGCCAGCTGGGGGGGACCGGTATATGGCTACACCTTC. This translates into CASWGGPVYGYTF.

CDR3 DNA: TGTGCCAGCAGTGACTACGGGACCCCAGACTACGAGCAGTACTTC. Translation gives CASSDYGTPDYEQYF. The rearrangement links TRBV6-5 to TRBJ2-7; D may match TRBD1 or TRBD2 (5 bases each). CDR1 and CDR2 (germline): MNHEY, SVGAGI. This CDR3 is built from 15 residues. V lost 5 bases and J 3 bases, leaving 17 bases between the germline ends.

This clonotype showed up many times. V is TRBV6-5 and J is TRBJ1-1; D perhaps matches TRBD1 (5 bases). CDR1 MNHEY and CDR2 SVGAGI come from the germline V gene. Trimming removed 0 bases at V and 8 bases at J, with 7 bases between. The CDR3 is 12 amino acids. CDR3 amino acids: CASSYSGEEAFF. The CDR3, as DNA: TGTGCCAGCAGTTACTCGGGGGAGGAAGCTTTCTTT.

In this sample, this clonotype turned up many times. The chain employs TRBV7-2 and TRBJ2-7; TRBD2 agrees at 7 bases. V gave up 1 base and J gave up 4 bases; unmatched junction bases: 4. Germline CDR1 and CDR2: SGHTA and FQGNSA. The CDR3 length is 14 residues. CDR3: CASSLERGPYEQYF. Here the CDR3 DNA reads TGTGCCAGCAGCTTAGAGCGGGGTCCGTACGAGCAGTACTTC.

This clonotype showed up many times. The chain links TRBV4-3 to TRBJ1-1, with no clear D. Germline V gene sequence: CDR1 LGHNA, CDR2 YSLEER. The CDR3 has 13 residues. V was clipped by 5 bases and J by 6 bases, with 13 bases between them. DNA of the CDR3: TGCGCCAGCAGCAAAGGAGTGTCCGCTGAAGCTTTCTTT. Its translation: CASSKGVSAEAFF.

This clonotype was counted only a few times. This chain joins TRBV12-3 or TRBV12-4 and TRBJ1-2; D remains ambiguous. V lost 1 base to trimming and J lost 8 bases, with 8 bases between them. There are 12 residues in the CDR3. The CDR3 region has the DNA TGTGCCAGCAGTTTAGGGGCGGGAGGCTACACCTTC. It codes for CASSLGAGGYTF.

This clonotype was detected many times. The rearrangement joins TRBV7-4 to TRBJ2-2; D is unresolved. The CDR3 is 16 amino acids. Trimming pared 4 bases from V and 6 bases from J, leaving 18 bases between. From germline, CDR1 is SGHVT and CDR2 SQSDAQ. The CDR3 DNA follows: TGTGCCAGCAGCTCGACGGACGGGTGGAGTGCCGGGGAGCTGTTTTTT. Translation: CASSSTDGWSAGELFF.

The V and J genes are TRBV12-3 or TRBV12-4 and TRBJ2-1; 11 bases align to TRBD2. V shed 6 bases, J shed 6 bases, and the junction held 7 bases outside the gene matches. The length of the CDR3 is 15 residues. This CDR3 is CASSPGTSGSNEQFF. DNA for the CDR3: TGTGCCAGCAGCCCCGGGACTAGCGGCAGCAATGAGCAGTTCTTC.

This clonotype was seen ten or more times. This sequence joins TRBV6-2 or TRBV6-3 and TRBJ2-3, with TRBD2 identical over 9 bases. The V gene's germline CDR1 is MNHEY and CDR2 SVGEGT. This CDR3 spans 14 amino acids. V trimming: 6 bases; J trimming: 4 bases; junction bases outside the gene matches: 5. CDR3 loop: CASRSSGGPDTQYF. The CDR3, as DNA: TGTGCCAGCAGGTCCAGCGGGGGGCCAGATACGCAGTATTTT.

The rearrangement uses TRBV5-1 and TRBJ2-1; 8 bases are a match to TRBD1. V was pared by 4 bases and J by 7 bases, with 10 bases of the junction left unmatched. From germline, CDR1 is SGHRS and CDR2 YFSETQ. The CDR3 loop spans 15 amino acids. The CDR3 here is CASSAQGVGYNEQFF. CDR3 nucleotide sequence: TGCGCCAGCAGCGCACAGGGGGTTGGTTATAATGAGCAGTTCTTC.

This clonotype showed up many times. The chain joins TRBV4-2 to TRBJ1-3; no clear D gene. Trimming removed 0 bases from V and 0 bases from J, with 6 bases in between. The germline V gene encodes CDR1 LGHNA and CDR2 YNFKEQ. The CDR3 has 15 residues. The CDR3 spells CASSQDRGSGNTIYF. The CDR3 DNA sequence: TGTGCCAGCAGCCAAGATCGGGGCTCTGGAAACACCATATATTTT.

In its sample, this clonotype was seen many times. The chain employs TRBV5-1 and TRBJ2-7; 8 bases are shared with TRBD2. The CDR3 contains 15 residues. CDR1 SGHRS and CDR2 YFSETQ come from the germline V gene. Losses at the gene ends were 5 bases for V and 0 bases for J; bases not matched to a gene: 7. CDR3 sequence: CASRSVAGSSYEQYF. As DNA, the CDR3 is TGCGCCAGCAGGTCTGTAGCGGGATCCTCCTACGAGCAGTACTTC.

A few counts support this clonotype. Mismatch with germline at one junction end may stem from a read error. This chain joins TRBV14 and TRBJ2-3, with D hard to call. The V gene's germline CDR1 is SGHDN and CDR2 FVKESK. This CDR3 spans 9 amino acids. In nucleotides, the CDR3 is TGTGCCAGCAGCCCTCCGGGCCCCTTT. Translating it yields CASSPPGPF.

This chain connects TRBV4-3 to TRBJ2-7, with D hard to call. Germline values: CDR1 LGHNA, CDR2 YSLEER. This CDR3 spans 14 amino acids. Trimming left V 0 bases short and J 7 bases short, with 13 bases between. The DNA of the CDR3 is TGCGCCAGCAGCCAAGATCGAAGGACGCGGGAGCAGTACTTC. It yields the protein CASSQDRRTREQYF.

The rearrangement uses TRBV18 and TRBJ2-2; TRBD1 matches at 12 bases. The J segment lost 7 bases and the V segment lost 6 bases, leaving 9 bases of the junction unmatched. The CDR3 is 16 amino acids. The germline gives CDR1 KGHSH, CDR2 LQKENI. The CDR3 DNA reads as TGTGCCAGCTCCCCCAGGGACAGGGGGCTTGGCGGGGAGCTGTTTTTT. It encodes CASSPRDRGLGGELFF.

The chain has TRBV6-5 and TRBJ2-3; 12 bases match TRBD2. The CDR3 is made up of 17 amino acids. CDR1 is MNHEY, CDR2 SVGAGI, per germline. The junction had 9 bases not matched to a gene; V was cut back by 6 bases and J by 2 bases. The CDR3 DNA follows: TGTGCCAGCAGCTCCTACGGACTAGCGGGGATCACAGATACGCAGTATTTT. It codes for CASSSYGLAGITDTQYF.

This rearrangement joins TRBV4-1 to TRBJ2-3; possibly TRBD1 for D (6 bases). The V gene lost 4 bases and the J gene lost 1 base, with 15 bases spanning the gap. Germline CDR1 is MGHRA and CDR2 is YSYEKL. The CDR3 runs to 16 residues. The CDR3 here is CASSPGSGQRTDTQYF. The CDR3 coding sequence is TGCGCCAGCAGCCCGGGATCAGGACAGCGCACAGATACGCAGTATTTT.

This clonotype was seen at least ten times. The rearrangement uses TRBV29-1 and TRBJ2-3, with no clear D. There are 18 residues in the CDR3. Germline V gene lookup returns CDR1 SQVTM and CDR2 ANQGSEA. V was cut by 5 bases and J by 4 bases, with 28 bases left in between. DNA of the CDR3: TGCAGCGTTTACGGCCCTCCTCGAGATAAGGGTGTATCAGATACGCAGTATTTT. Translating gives CSVYGPPRDKGVSDTQYF.

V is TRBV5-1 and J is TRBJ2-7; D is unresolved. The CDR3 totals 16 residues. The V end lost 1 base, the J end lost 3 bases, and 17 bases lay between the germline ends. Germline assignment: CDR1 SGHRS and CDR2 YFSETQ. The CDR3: CASSLRRVGSGYEQYF. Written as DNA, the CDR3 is TGCGCCAGCAGCTTGAGAAGGGTAGGATCTGGCTACGAGCAGTACTTC.

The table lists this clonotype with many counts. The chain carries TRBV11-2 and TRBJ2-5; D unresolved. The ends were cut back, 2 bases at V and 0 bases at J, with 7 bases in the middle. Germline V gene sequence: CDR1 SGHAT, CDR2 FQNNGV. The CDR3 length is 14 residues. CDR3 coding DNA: TGTGCCAGCAGCTTATCACGGTACCAAGAGACCCAGTACTTC. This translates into CASSLSRYQETQYF.

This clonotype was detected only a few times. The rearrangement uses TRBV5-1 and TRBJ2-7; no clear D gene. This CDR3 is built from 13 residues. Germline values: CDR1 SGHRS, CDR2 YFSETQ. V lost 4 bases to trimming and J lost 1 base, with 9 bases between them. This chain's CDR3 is CASSQQLSYEQYF. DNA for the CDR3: TGCGCCAGCAGCCAACAGCTATCCTACGAGCAGTACTTC.

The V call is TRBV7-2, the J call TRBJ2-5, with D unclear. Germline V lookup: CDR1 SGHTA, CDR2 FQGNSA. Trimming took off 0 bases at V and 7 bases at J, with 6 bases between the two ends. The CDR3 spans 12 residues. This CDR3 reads CASSLAIGTQYF. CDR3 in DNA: TGTGCCAGCAGCTTAGCTATAGGGACCCAGTACTTC.

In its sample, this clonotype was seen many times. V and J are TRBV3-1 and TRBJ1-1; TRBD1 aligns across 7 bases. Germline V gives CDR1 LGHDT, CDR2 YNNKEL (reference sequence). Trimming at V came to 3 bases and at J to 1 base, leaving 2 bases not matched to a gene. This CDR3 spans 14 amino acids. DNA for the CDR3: TGTGCCAGCAGCCAGACAGGGAAGAACACTGAAGCTTTCTTT. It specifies CASSQTGKNTEAFF.

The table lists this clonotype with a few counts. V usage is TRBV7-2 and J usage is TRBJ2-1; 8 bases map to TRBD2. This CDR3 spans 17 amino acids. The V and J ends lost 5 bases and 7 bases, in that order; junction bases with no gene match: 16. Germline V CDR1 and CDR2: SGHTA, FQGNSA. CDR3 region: CASSERLALTLGNEQFF. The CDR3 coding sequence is TGTGCCAGCAGCGAGCGACTAGCGCTAACTCTGGGGAATGAGCAGTTCTTC.

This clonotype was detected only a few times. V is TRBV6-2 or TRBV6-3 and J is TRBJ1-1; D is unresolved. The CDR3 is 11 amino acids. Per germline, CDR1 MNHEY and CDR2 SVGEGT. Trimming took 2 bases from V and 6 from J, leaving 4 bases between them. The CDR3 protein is CASSYVAEAFF. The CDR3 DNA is TGTGCCAGCAGTTACGTGGCTGAAGCTTTCTTT.

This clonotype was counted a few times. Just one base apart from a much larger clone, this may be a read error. The CDR3 region has the DNA TGTGCCAGCAGCGCACAGGGAGTTGGCAATCAGTCCCAGCATTTT. Protein: CASSAQGVGNQSQHF. The rearrangement uses TRBV11-2 and TRBJ1-5; a possible D gene is TRBD1 (6 bases). This CDR3 region has 15 residues. CDR1 is SGHAT, CDR2 FQNNGV, per germline.